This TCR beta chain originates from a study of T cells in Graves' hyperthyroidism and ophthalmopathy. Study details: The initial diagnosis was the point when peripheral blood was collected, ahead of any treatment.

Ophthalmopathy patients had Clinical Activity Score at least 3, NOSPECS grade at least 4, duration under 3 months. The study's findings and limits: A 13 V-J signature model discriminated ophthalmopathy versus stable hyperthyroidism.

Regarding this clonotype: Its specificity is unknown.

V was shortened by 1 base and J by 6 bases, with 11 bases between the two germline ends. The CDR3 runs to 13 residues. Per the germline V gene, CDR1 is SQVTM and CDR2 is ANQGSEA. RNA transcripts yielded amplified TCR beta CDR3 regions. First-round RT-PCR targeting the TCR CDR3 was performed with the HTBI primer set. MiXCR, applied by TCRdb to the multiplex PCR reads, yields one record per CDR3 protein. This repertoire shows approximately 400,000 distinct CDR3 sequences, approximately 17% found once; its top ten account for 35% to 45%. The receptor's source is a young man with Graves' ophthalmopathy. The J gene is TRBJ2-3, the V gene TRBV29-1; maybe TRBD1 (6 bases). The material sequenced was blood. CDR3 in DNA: TGCAGCGTTGAAGGGGACATTCGGGATACGCAGTATTTT. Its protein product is CSVEGDIRDTQYF.